This T cell receptor beta chain was observed in a study of OX40 agonist ivuxolimab in advanced cancers. Produced via immunoSEQ multiplex PCR; TCRdb's table is partial and in-frame only. The profile shows about 21,000 clones, 80% to 90% of them singletons. V shed 5 bases and J 3 bases; nucleotides not matched to a gene: 1. Germline loops: CDR1 SGHAT, CDR2 FQNNGV. The CDR3 is 12 residues long. This specimen was CD4+ or CD8+ T cells sorted from blood, taken in a trial of the OX40 agonist ivuxolimab. The receptor's source is an adult with an advanced solid tumor such as melanoma, head and neck, liver or kidney cancer. V and J are TRBV11-2 and TRBJ2-7; TRBD1 matches 7 bases. CDR3 residues: CASSPGGYEQYF. The CDR3 DNA is TGTGCCAGCAGCCCAGGGGGCTACGAGCAGTACTTC.